This paragraph reports one T cell receptor (beta chain). Its antigen remains unknown. The germline gene is not matched at one end of the junction; a read error may be the cause. This specimen belongs to a study of post-analysis software for immune sequencing data. Looked up from germline, CDR1 is ENHRY and CDR2 is SYGVKD. The CDR3 contains 15 residues. Study conclusions and caveats: Included in a set of roughly five TRBV segments more frequent in patients than controls were TRBV5-6, TRBV5-1 and TRBV20-1. Multiple sclerosis was associated with a significant reduction in normalized Chao1 diversity relative to controls.

The TCR beta cDNA libraries carried unique molecular identifiers. MiXCR was run by TCRdb on the PCR reads, yielding one entry per CDR3 protein. Among hundreds of thousands of distinct CDR3 sequences, roughly 29% were seen once, and the ten largest hold roughly 0.57%. This clonotype was obtained from a girl aged 10 to 17 with multiple sclerosis. Sample: blood. This rearrangement joins TRBV10-3 to TRBJ1-2; TRBD1 is a possible D gene (5 bases). CDR3 region: CAISESPGRRYDYTF. CDR3 nucleotide sequence: TGTGCCATCAGTGAGTCGCCAGGGAGGCGGTATGACTACACCTTC.